What follows are 31 T cell receptor beta chains derived from one specimen sequenced in a study of T cells in Graves' hyperthyroidism and ophthalmopathy. RNA transcripts gave rise to amplified TCR beta CDR3 regions. Carried out on the TCR CDR3, a first-round RT-PCR used the HTBI primer set. From the multiplex PCR reads, TCRdb called clonotypes with MiXCR, one entry per CDR3 protein. Among roughly 570,000 distinct CDR3 sequences listed, about half were seen once. Sequenced: peripheral blood or thyroid tissue (not recorded which). These receptors all stem from a woman aged 18-29 years with Graves' hyperthyroidism.

Note on this clonotype: A read error may produce the germline difference seen at one junction end. The V call is TRBV7-2, the J call TRBJ1-1; possible D gene TRBD1, 6 bases. The CDR3 is made up of 15 amino acids. CDR1 SGHTA and CDR2 FQGNSA come from the germline V gene. Written as DNA, the CDR3 is TGTGCCAGCAGCTTAACCGGGGGGCCGAACACTGAAGTTTTCTTT. Amino acid sequence: CASSLTGGPNTEVFF.

The chain has TRBV2 and TRBJ1-2, with 7 bases identical to TRBD1. Germline V lookup: CDR1 SNHLY, CDR2 FYNNEI. V was clipped by 3 bases and J by 12 bases; unmatched bases: 16. The CDR3 runs 15 residues. As DNA, the CDR3 is TGTGCCAGCAGTGAGATAAGGACAGGCATCTCTGGAAACACCTTC. Protein sequence: CASSEIRTGISGNTF.

This clonotype has ten or more counts. This sequence joins TRBV6-6 and TRBJ1-6, with 7 bases lining up with TRBD1. Trimming took 0 bases from V and 8 from J; bases not matched to a gene: 10. This CDR3 region has 17 residues. Germline values: CDR1 MNHNY, CDR2 SVGAGI (reference sequence). CDR3 region: CASSYSTETGADSPLHF. DNA for the CDR3: TGTGCCAGCAGTTACTCCACAGAAACAGGGGCCGATTCACCCCTCCACTTT.

The chain couples TRBV27 to TRBJ2-7; 7 bases agree with TRBD2. CDR3 length: 13 amino acids. V dropped 3 bases and J dropped 6; count of bases not matched to a gene: 5. Germline loops: CDR1 MNHEY, CDR2 SMNVEV (reference sequence). The CDR3 nucleotides are TGTGCCAGCAGTTTTCAGGGAGGGTCCGAGCAGTACTTC. Translated: CASSFQGGSEQYF.

The chain has TRBV27 and TRBJ1-1; 7 bases map to TRBD1. The length of the CDR3 is 16 residues. Germline CDR1 MNHEY, CDR2 SMNVEV (reference sequence). Trimming at V came to 5 bases and at J to 4 bases, leaving 13 bases not matched to a gene. CDR3 in amino acids: CASSPRFYRGGTEAFF. CDR3 bases: TGTGCCAGCAGTCCCCGCTTTTACAGGGGAGGCACTGAAGCTTTCTTT.

The rearrangement uses TRBV10-3 and TRBJ2-7; 16 nucleotides align to TRBD2. This CDR3 has 16 amino acids. Germline V gives CDR1 ENHRY, CDR2 SYGVKD. V trimming: 3 bases; J trimming: 3 bases; junction bases outside the gene matches: 2. CDR3 amino acids: CAISEGTSGRDYEQYF. As DNA, the CDR3 is TGTGCCATCAGTGAAGGGACTAGCGGGAGGGACTACGAGCAGTACTTC.

J is TRBJ2-6 and V is TRBV5-5, with D possibly being TRBD1 or TRBD2 (6 bases each). CDR3 length equals 18 residues. Trimming pared 10 bases from V and 0 bases from J, leaving 23 bases between. The germline V gene encodes CDR1 SGHKS and CDR2 YYEKEE (reference sequence). CDR3: CACNPGAGRTSGANVLTF. As DNA, the CDR3 is TGTGCCTGCAATCCGGGGGCAGGACGGACCTCTGGGGCCAACGTCCTGACTTTC.

This clonotype has ten or more counts. This CDR3 reads CASSLEQGARGANVLTF. CDR3 bases: TGTGCCAGCAGCTTAGAACAGGGGGCCAGAGGGGCCAACGTCCTGACTTTC. The chain carries TRBV7-2 and TRBJ2-6; TRBD1 matches at 9 bases. The CDR3 runs to 17 residues. J was trimmed by 4 bases and V by 1 base; bases with no gene match: 5. Germline values: CDR1 SGHTA, CDR2 FQGNSA.

This clonotype was recorded a few times. V usage is TRBV7-8 and J usage is TRBJ2-7; possibly TRBD2 for D (5 bases). The germline CDR1 and CDR2 sequences are SGHVS and FQNEAQ. V shed 6 bases and J shed 3 bases, with 15 bases lying between them. CDR3 length: 14 residues. The CDR3 sequence: CASSPARGIYEQYF. The CDR3 nucleotides are TGTGCCAGCAGTCCCGCCCGGGGAATCTACGAGCAGTACTTC.

This clonotype was detected a few times. The chain carries TRBV5-1 and TRBJ1-5, with no clear D. In germline, CDR1 is SGHRS, CDR2 YFSETQ. The CDR3 is made up of 13 amino acids. V gave up 0 bases and J gave up 9 bases, with 10 bases separating them. CDR3 DNA sequence: TGCGCCAGCAGCTTGGCTCCGGAGGGGCCCCAGCATTTT. It yields the protein CASSLAPEGPQHF.

This clonotype was recorded many times. V and J are TRBV20-1 and TRBJ1-5; a possible D gene is TRBD1 (6 bases). Trimming pared 1 base from V and 0 bases from J, leaving 25 bases between. From germline, CDR1 is DFQATT and CDR2 SNEGSKA (reference sequence). The CDR3 loop spans 20 amino acids. The CDR3 nucleotides read TGCAGTGCTAGAGGCGCCCTGGGGCAGGGGCTTCCCACTAGCAATCAGCCCCAGCATTTT. This encodes CSARGALGQGLPTSNQPQHF.

This clonotype appeared many times. The chain combines TRBV9 with TRBJ1-5, with no clear D. The CDR3 runs to 16 residues. The V gene's germline CDR1 is SGDLS and CDR2 YYNGEE. The V end was cut by 0 bases, the J end by 1 base, with 11 bases between. This CDR3 reads CASSVGRMGSNQPQHF. The CDR3 coding sequence is TGTGCCAGCAGCGTAGGGAGGATGGGGAGCAATCAGCCCCAGCATTTT. Supplemented by reference TRBV9 and TRBJ1-5, the full variable domain reads DSGVTQTPKHLITATGQRVTLRCSPRSGDLSVYWYQQSLDQGLQFLIQYYNGEERAKGNILERFSAQQFPDLHSELNLSSLELGDSALYFCASSVGRMGSNQPQHFGDGTRLSIL.

The J gene is TRBJ1-2, the V gene TRBV6-1; TRBD1 might be the D (6 bases). The length of the CDR3 is 14 residues. The V end was cut by 8 bases, the J end by 1 base, with 14 bases between. Germline CDR1 MNHNS, CDR2 SASEGT. The CDR3 sequence: CASGPGTLNYGYTF. DNA for the CDR3: TGTGCCAGCGGACCCGGGACACTTAACTATGGCTACACCTTC.

This clonotype was detected ten times or more. The V and J genes are TRBV20-1 and TRBJ2-5; TRBD2 is a possible D gene (6 bases). The CDR3 has 13 amino acids. From germline, CDR1 is DFQATT and CDR2 SNEGSKA (reference sequence). The V end lost 5 bases, the J end lost 5 bases, and 15 bases lay between the germline ends. CDR3 DNA sequence: TGCAGTGCTCCCCGGCGGGATGGGGAGACCCAGTACTTC. It yields the protein CSAPRRDGETQYF.

In its sample, this clonotype was seen many times. This sequence joins TRBV12-5 and TRBJ1-2; D gene uncertain. The CDR3 is made up of 15 amino acids. Germline CDR1 reads LGHNT; CDR2 reads FRNRAP. V shed 5 bases and J shed 0 bases, with 13 bases lying between them. The CDR3 region has the DNA TGTGCTAGTGGTCGTGTGACACCATCTAACTATGGCTACACCTTC. Its protein is CASGRVTPSNYGYTF.

The table lists this clonotype with many counts. The chain uses TRBV7-2 and TRBJ1-2, with D unclear. CDR3 length: 13 amino acids. V was cut by 1 base and J by 6 bases, with 9 bases left in between. Germline CDR1 SGHTA, CDR2 FQGNSA. The CDR3 reads CASSLGVYHGYTF. The CDR3 DNA sequence: TGTGCCAGCAGCTTAGGGGTTTACCATGGCTACACCTTC.

The sample holds a few counts of this clonotype. The J gene is TRBJ2-5, the V gene TRBV18; 8 nucleotides agree with TRBD2. The CDR3 totals 14 residues. The germline CDR1 and CDR2 sequences are KGHSH and LQKENI. The V segment lost 4 bases and the J segment 9 bases; nucleotides outside the gene matches: 10. The DNA of the CDR3 is TGTGCCAGCTCACTTGGGACTAGTCCCACCGCCCAGTACTTC. Translating gives CASSLGTSPTAQYF. Complete variable domain (other parts from reference TRBV18 and TRBJ2-5): NAGVMQNPRHLVRRRGQEARLRCSPMKGHSHVYWYRQLPEEGLKFMVYLQKENIIDESGMPKERFSAEFPKEGPSILRIQQVVRGDSAAYFCASSLGTSPTAQYFGPGTRLLVL.

This clonotype was found once. This chain links TRBV2 with TRBJ1-2; D not certain. Germline values: CDR1 SNHLY, CDR2 FYNNEI. Trimming took 1 base from V and 4 from J, leaving 10 bases between them. This CDR3 contains 14 residues. CDR3: CASSEGEFIYGYTF. CDR3 DNA sequence: TGTGCCAGCAGTGAAGGGGAATTTATCTATGGCTACACCTTC. Full variable domain (remainder filled in from reference TRBV2 and TRBJ1-2): EPEVTQTPSHQVTQMGQEVILRCVPISNHLYFYWYRQILGQKVEFLVSFYNNEISEKSEIFDDQFSVERPDGSNFTLKIRSTKLEDSAMYFCASSEGEFIYGYTFGSGTRLTVV.

V is TRBV11-2 and J is TRBJ1-5; tentatively, D is TRBD1 (6 bases). Germline-derived CDR1 and CDR2 are SGHAT and FQNNGV. The ends were cut back, 5 bases at V and 3 bases at J, with 11 bases in the middle. The CDR3 totals 14 residues. CDR3 coding DNA: TGTGCCAGCAGCCCACAGGGACTCAATCAGCCCCAGCATTTT. As protein: CASSPQGLNQPQHF.

This clonotype occurred many times. The chain links TRBV7-3 to TRBJ2-2; TRBD2 aligns across 7 bases. The CDR3 length is 16 residues. Trimming took 2 bases from V and 0 from J; bases not matched to a gene: 3. CDR1 is SGHTA and CDR2 is FQGTGA in the germline V gene. The chain's CDR3 is CASSLLAGTNTGELFF. For the CDR3, the DNA is TGTGCCAGCAGCTTATTAGCGGGTACGAACACCGGGGAGCTGTTTTTT.

This clonotype was detected many times. V and J are TRBV19 and TRBJ1-2, with a possible D match to TRBD1 (5 bases). Germline CDR1 LNHDA, CDR2 SQIVND (reference sequence). CDR3 size: 16 residues. The V end lost 5 bases, the J end lost 3 bases, and 19 bases lay between the germline ends. The CDR3 DNA reads as TGTGCCAGTAGTCCTAGACAGCCACAACAACACTATGGCTACACCTTC. Amino acids: CASSPRQPQQHYGYTF.

The CDR3 region is CASSFSRGRTEAFF. DNA of the CDR3: TGTGCCAGCAGCTTTAGTCGGGGGCGGACTGAAGCTTTCTTT. The chain is built from TRBV7-2 and TRBJ1-1; D is possibly TRBD1 (6 bases). This CDR3 comprises 14 residues. V lost 3 bases and J 5 bases, leaving 13 bases between the germline ends. The germline CDR1 and CDR2 sequences are SGHTA and FQGNSA.

V is TRBV6-6 and J is TRBJ2-5, with D perhaps matching TRBD1 (5 bases). The V end lost 2 bases, the J end lost 5 bases, and 6 bases lay between the germline ends. Germline V lookup: CDR1 MNHNY, CDR2 SVGAGI (reference sequence). This CDR3 has 12 residues. The CDR3 DNA reads as TGTGCCAGCAGTTACACAGGCGAGACCCAGTACTTC. Protein sequence: CASSYTGETQYF.

This clonotype was picked up one time. An end of the junction differs from the germline gene, which may be a read error. The CDR3 loop reads CSARALTSGRAQKTQYF. The CDR3 region has the DNA TGCAGTGCTAGAGCTTTGACTAGCGGGAGGGCCCAAAAGACCCAGTACTTC. The gene calls are TRBV20-1 and TRBJ2-5; 14 bases fit TRBD2. This CDR3 has 17 amino acids. Germline V gives CDR1 DFQATT, CDR2 SNEGSKA (reference sequence).

For the CDR3, the DNA is TGTGCCAGCAGCCTACCCCGGGAGGTCGGCACTGAAGCTTTCTTT. Translated: CASSLPREVGTEAFF. The V call is TRBV11-2, the J call TRBJ1-1; D is ambiguous. This CDR3 contains 15 residues. V was cut by 5 bases and J by 4 bases, with 17 bases left in between. The germline gives CDR1 SGHAT, CDR2 FQNNGV.

The chain combines TRBV27 with TRBJ2-2; 12 nucleotides align to TRBD1. Germline CDR1 MNHEY, CDR2 SMNVEV (reference sequence). Trimming at V came to 6 bases and at J to 6 bases, leaving 11 bases not matched to a gene. The CDR3 is 17 amino acids. DNA of the CDR3: TGTGCCAGCAGGGAGGAGGGGGGACAGGGGGCTTCCGGGGAGCTGTTTTTT. Translated: CASREEGGQGASGELFF.

This chain joins TRBV29-1 and TRBJ2-7, with D perhaps TRBD1 (6 bases). The germline V gene has CDR1 SQVTM and CDR2 ANQGSEA. Trimming removed 8 bases at V and 6 bases at J, with 14 bases between. The CDR3 covers 11 residues. As DNA, the CDR3 is TGCAGCTTCTTAACAGGGAGCGAGCAGTACTTC. Encoded protein: CSFLTGSEQYF.

The chain uses TRBV5-1 and TRBJ2-1, with unresolved D. The CDR3 has 12 residues. CDR1 is SGHRS and CDR2 is YFSETQ in the germline V gene. V was pared by 1 base and J by 8 bases, with 7 bases between. CDR3 in amino acids: CASSLTAHEQFF. DNA for the CDR3: TGCGCCAGCAGCTTGACGGCACATGAGCAGTTCTTC.

The table lists this clonotype with many counts. This rearrangement joins TRBV20-1 to TRBJ1-1, with D possibly TRBD1 on 5 matching bases. The CDR3 runs 17 residues. The germline gives CDR1 DFQATT, CDR2 SNEGSKA (reference sequence). Trimming pared 3 bases from V and 1 base from J, leaving 21 bases between. Here the CDR3 reads CSASVGQLSRGNTEAFF. The CDR3, as DNA: TGCAGTGCTAGCGTGGGGCAGCTATCTAGGGGGAACACTGAAGCTTTCTTT.

Details on this clonotype: This sequence may be a read error, since a much larger clone differs from it by one base. The chain uses TRBV6-2 or TRBV6-3 and TRBJ1-5; the D gene is possibly TRBD1 (5 bases). Germline lookup yields CDR1 MNHEY and CDR2 SVGEGT. Trimming removed 0 bases at V and 9 bases at J, with 15 bases between. This CDR3 comprises 15 residues. This chain's CDR3 is CASSYSTEAGRPQHF. The CDR3 DNA follows: TGTGCCAGCAGTTACTCGACAGAGGCGGGTCGGCCCCAGCATTTT.

Ten or more counts support this clonotype. This may be a read error, as it is one base from a much larger clone. Because the CDR3's place on the DNA is in doubt, the DNA is left out and the CDR3 is given as listed by TCRdb. This chain joins TRBV29-1 and TRBJ1-2; the table names TRBD1, a call not compared with the DNA. Germline loops: CDR1 SQVTM, CDR2 ANQGSEA. The CDR3 length equals 12 residues, ends included. CDR3 residues: CSAPGQGYGCTF.